The 22 T cell receptor beta chains in this list originate from one sample, sequenced in a study of blood T cell repertoires in COVID-19. The repertoire was sequenced with immunoSEQ multiplex PCR; TCRdb's copy has only in-frame clones and lacks some. The sample lists about 290,000 clones, roughly 89% occurring once. Specimen: peripheral blood. The receptors stem from a woman in her thirties or forties who had recovered from COVID-19.

This rearrangement joins TRBV12-5 to TRBJ2-4, with TRBD2 as a possible D gene (6 bases). The length of the CDR3 is 18 residues. Looked up from germline, CDR1 is LGHNT and CDR2 is FRNRAP. The ends were cut back, 4 bases at V and 8 bases at J, with 27 bases in the middle. CDR3 sequence (DNA): TGTGCTAGTGGTTCCCACCCCCCTACGGGACTCCCCGCGGACATTCAGTACTTC. Translating gives CASGSHPPTGLPADIQYF.

This clone was detected only once. This chain joins TRBV11-3 and TRBJ2-2; 9 bases are shared with TRBD1. After removal of 0 bases from V and 6 bases from J, the junction contained 5 bases not matched to a gene. CDR1 SGHNT and CDR2 YENEEA come from the germline V gene. This CDR3 contains 16 residues. CDR3 sequence: CASSLETGGQSGELFF. As DNA, the CDR3 is TGTGCCAGCAGCTTAGAGACAGGGGGTCAATCCGGGGAGCTGTTTTTT.

The chain links TRBV10-3 to TRBJ2-1, with D tentatively TRBD1 (6 bases). Trimming cost V 4 bases and J 3 bases, with 16 bases left between them. The CDR3 is 16 residues long. CDR1 is ENHRY and CDR2 is SYGVKD in the germline V gene. CDR3 DNA: TGTGCCATCAGTGCCGACAGGACCCCCAACTACAATGAGCAGTTCTTC. It codes for CAISADRTPNYNEQFF.

Only one count was recorded for this clone. CDR3 DNA: TGTGCCAGCTCGGTGGGGCTTCCGGGGGATGAGCAGTTCTTC. This codes for CASSVGLPGDEQFF. The chain employs TRBV18 and TRBJ2-1; perhaps TRBD2 as D (6 bases). In germline, CDR1 is KGHSH, CDR2 LQKENI. The V gene lost 6 bases and the J gene lost 8 bases, with 17 bases spanning the gap. The CDR3 totals 14 residues.

The chain has TRBV11-3 and TRBJ2-1; 8 nucleotides match TRBD2. This CDR3 is 18 amino acids long. V trimming: 1 base; J trimming: 0 bases; junction bases outside the gene matches: 8. CDR1 is SGHNT and CDR2 is YENEEA in the germline V gene. CDR3 DNA: TGTGCCAGCAGCTTAGCGTCGGGGGGGTTAAGCTCCTACAATGAGCAGTTCTTC. Translated, it gives CASSLASGGLSSYNEQFF.

V is TRBV3-1 (or the pseudogene TRBV3-2) and J is TRBJ2-1; tentatively, D is TRBD2 (6 bases). With 0 bases removed from V and 2 bases from J, the gap between germline ends came to 8 bases. The CDR3 has 15 amino acids. Germline values: CDR1 LGHDT, CDR2 YNNKEL (reference sequence). The CDR3 sequence: CASSQEGGPYNEQFF. The CDR3 region has the DNA TGTGCCAGCAGCCAAGAGGGGGGTCCCTACAATGAGCAGTTCTTC.

This chain links TRBV27 with TRBJ2-5, with TRBD1 matching over 9 bases. Trimming removed 5 bases from V and 5 bases from J; junction bases left unmatched: 6. The CDR3 sequence is 14 residues long. CDR1 and CDR2 from the germline V gene are MNHEY and SMNVEV (reference sequence). The CDR3 sequence is CASSTYRGQETQYF. The CDR3, as DNA: TGTGCCAGCAGTACCTACAGGGGGCAGGAGACCCAGTACTTC.

The rearrangement uses TRBV6-5 and TRBJ2-5; TRBD2 is a possible D gene (6 bases). The length of the CDR3 is 13 residues. Per the germline V gene, CDR1 is MNHEY and CDR2 is SVGAGI. V was clipped by 11 bases and J by 7 bases, with 20 bases between them. This CDR3 reads CASGTGVVGTQYF. The CDR3 coding sequence is TGTGCCTCGGGGACGGGGGTCGTGGGGACCCAGTACTTC.

CDR3 nucleotides: TGTGCCAGTAGTGCCGCGACAGGCCCCTCTGGAAACACCATATATTTT. Its translation is CASSAATGPSGNTIYF. This sequence joins TRBV19 and TRBJ1-3; maybe TRBD1 (6 bases). This CDR3 region has 16 residues. Germline V gives CDR1 LNHDA, CDR2 SQIVND (reference sequence). V was pared by 5 bases and J by 0 bases, with 14 bases between.

V is TRBV4-1 and J is TRBJ2-2; 10 nucleotides align to TRBD1. The germline CDR1 and CDR2 sequences are MGHRA and YSYEKL. The V gene end was trimmed by 3 bases and the J gene end by 4 bases; junction bases not matched to a gene: 5. The CDR3 has 16 amino acids. CDR3 nucleotides: TGCGCCAGCAGCCACCGACAGGGGGCGGCCACCGGGGAGCTGTTTTTT. As protein: CASSHRQGAATGELFF.

This chain links TRBV5-4 with TRBJ2-2; TRBD2 matches 11 bases. The CDR3 totals 17 residues. Germline CDR1 and CDR2: SGHNT and YYREEE (reference sequence). The junction had 5 bases not matched to a gene; V was cut back by 0 bases and J by 4 bases. The CDR3 loop is CASSLGGSGRATGELFF. Here the CDR3 DNA reads TGTGCCAGCAGCTTGGGGGGTAGCGGGAGGGCCACCGGGGAGCTGTTTTTT.

V gene TRBV27 combines with J gene TRBJ2-1; 11 bases line up with TRBD2. This CDR3 comprises 18 residues. Germline CDR1 and CDR2: MNHEY and SMNVEV (reference sequence). V shed 3 bases and J 9 bases; nucleotides not matched to a gene: 16. CDR3 sequence reads: CASSFWALAGGLHGEQFF. CDR3 nucleotide sequence: TGTGCCAGCAGTTTTTGGGCCTTAGCGGGAGGGCTTCACGGTGAGCAGTTCTTC.

The chain joins TRBV30 to TRBJ2-5, with TRBD2 matching over 13 bases. Germline values: CDR1 GTSNPN, CDR2 SVGIG (reference sequence). CDR3 length: 15 residues. The junction had 6 bases not matched to a gene; V was cut back by 3 bases and J by 5 bases. CDR3 DNA: TGTGCCTGGAGACTAGCGGGAGGGCCTGAGGAGACCCAGTACTTC. Residues: CAWRLAGGPEETQYF.

V is TRBV7-9 and J is TRBJ2-2; TRBD2 agrees at 9 bases. The CDR3 runs to 17 residues. V was pared by 5 bases and J by 6 bases, with 13 bases of the junction left unmatched. CDR1 is SEHNR and CDR2 is FQNEAQ in the germline V gene (reference sequence). This CDR3 reads CASSPGWGSGSSGELFF. CDR3 nucleotide sequence: TGTGCCAGCAGCCCCGGGTGGGGTAGCGGGAGTTCCGGGGAGCTGTTTTTT.

This clone was recorded only once. This chain links TRBV3-1 (or the pseudogene TRBV3-2) with TRBJ1-1; D gene ambiguous. CDR3 size: 15 residues. The V end was cut by 0 bases, the J end by 5 bases, with 13 bases between. CDR1 is LGHDT and CDR2 is YNNKEL in the germline V gene (reference sequence). In DNA, the CDR3 is TGTGCCAGCAGCCAAGATTCCGGGGATGGGACTGAAGCTTTCTTT. Translation gives CASSQDSGDGTEAFF.

Here the CDR3 reads CASSLWTERYEQYF. For the CDR3, the DNA is TGTGCCAGCAGCCTGTGGACAGAGCGCTACGAGCAGTACTTC. V gene TRBV7-9 combines with J gene TRBJ2-7; possibly TRBD1 for D (6 bases). Germline V gives CDR1 SEHNR, CDR2 FQNEAQ (reference sequence). The CDR3 runs to 14 residues. Deletions cut 5 bases from V and 3 bases from J, with 14 bases between. Full variable domain (outside the CDR3, taken from reference TRBV7-9 and TRBJ2-7): DTGVSQNPRHKITKRGQNVTFRCDPISEHNRLYWYRQTLGQGPEFLTYFQNEAQLEKSRLLSDRFSAERPKGSFSTLEIQRTEQGDSAMYLCASSLWTERYEQYFGPGTRLTVT.

This chain links TRBV5-1 with TRBJ2-5; TRBD2 matches at 8 bases. The CDR3 contains 14 residues. Germline CDR1 is SGHRS and CDR2 is YFSETQ. Germline trimming cut 0 bases from V and 4 bases from J; bases unmatched to any gene: 2. In nucleotides, the CDR3 is TGCGCCAGCAGCTTGGCTCTAGCGGGAGAGACCCAGTACTTC. It specifies CASSLALAGETQYF.

This chain connects TRBV19 to TRBJ1-6; TRBD1 might be the D (6 bases). The CDR3 spans 15 residues. V was trimmed by 7 bases and J by 9 bases, leaving 19 bases between them. CDR1 is LNHDA, CDR2 SQIVND, per germline (reference sequence). CDR3 region: CASKGVHGDTSPLHF. CDR3 nucleotides: TGTGCCAGTAAAGGGGTACACGGGGACACTTCACCCCTCCACTTT.

The gene calls are TRBV4-1 and TRBJ2-7, with D possibly being TRBD2 (6 bases). This CDR3 is built from 15 residues. Germline CDR1 reads MGHRA; CDR2 reads YSYEKL. The V gene lost 4 bases and the J gene lost 4 bases, with 17 bases spanning the gap. DNA of the CDR3: TGCGCCAGCAGCCGATTGTGGGACTCCGATTACGAGCAGTACTTC. Translation: CASSRLWDSDYEQYF.

The chain couples TRBV23-1 to TRBJ2-7, with TRBD2 identical over 7 bases. TRBV23-1 is placed among ORFs of uncertain function. J gave up 3 bases and V 4 bases, and 9 bases lay outside the gene matches. The CDR3 length is 15 residues. The CDR3 coding sequence is TGCGCCAGCAGTCGTCCGGGACTAACTAACTACGAGCAGTACTTC. Translation: CASSRPGLTNYEQYF.

The chain has TRBV5-1 and TRBJ2-3; D might be TRBD2 (6 bases). Germline V lookup: CDR1 SGHRS, CDR2 YFSETQ. The CDR3 runs 15 residues. With 0 bases removed from V and 4 bases from J, the gap between germline ends came to 12 bases. The CDR3 spells CASSLAGEWADTQYF. CDR3 DNA: TGCGCCAGCAGCTTGGCGGGGGAATGGGCAGATACGCAGTATTTT.

This clone was recorded only once. CDR3 DNA: TGCAGCGTCGCCGGACTAGAGGGAGAAAAACTGTTTTTT. It yields the protein CSVAGLEGEKLFF. The V call is TRBV29-1, the J call TRBJ1-4; D is ambiguous. This CDR3 contains 13 residues. The germline V and J ends were trimmed by 6 bases and 8 bases, with 16 bases remaining between them. CDR1 is SQVTM and CDR2 is ANQGSEA in the germline V gene.